This T cell receptor (beta chain) was profiled in a study of T cells after yellow fever vaccination. TCRdb reprocessed the 5' RACE reads via MiXCR and lists one record per CDR3 protein. The table includes about 85,000 distinct CDR3 sequences, 10% to 15% detected once. General study results and limits: After the booster, approximately 96% of CD4 and roughly nine tenths of CD8 primary-response clones were re-detected. A limited proportion of clonotypes was detected within both the CD4 and CD8 compartments. Researchers report a weaker secondary response that nonetheless peaked faster, day 5 versus 15. Abundant clonotypes from the bulk population could have been carried over as contaminants into FACS-sorted repertoires.

The CDR3 covers 16 residues. Trimming pared 9 bases from V and 5 bases from J, leaving 26 bases between. Germline lookup yields CDR1 SGHVS and CDR2 FQNEAQ. The chain combines TRBV7-8 with TRBJ2-7, with D perhaps being TRBD1 or TRBD2 (5 bases each). The source was CD8+ T cells not binding an NS4B(214-222) dextramer, sorted from PBMCs, collected approximately 22 days after the first yellow fever vaccination. The receptor comes from a man between 18 and 35 years old who received the YFV17D yellow fever vaccine. The CDR3 bases are TGTGCCAGTAACACCGTTGGGGACGCTCGACCCCACGAGCAGTACTTC. It is translated as CASNTVGDARPHEQYF.